This TCR beta chain derives from a study of CD8 T cells in Susac syndrome. Of note for this clonotype: Its specificity is unknown.

This CDR3 is built from 14 residues. Per germline, CDR1 MNHEY and CDR2 SMNVEV (reference sequence). V lost 7 bases, J lost 3 bases, and 5 bases stayed unmatched. Random hexamers were used to reverse transcribe 0.5 to 1 ug of RNA. Across 54 Vbeta and 13 Jbeta, immunoSEQ multiplex PCR amplified TCR beta CDR3. TCRdb recomputed calls from the immunoSEQ multiplex PCR reads with MiXCR, one row per CDR3 protein. The sample records 150,000 or so distinct CDR3 sequences, 95% to 96% being singletons. Sequencing of TCR beta was carried out in blood CD8+ and CD4+ T cells. The CD8+ and CD4+ T cells were negatively isolated, with the TEMRA cells enriched by FACS. Study-level results: TCR sequencing and HLA analysis covered a relatively small number of individuals.

Sequenced sample: CD8+ T cells from PBMCs. This rearrangement joins TRBV27 to TRBJ2-2; 7 nucleotides align to TRBD2. This sequence was found in a human donor with multiple sclerosis. The CDR3 loop is CASTIGGYTGELFF. CDR3 DNA: TGTGCCAGCACGATCGGGGGGTACACCGGGGAGCTGTTTTTT.